Listed below are T cell receptor beta chains from one sample, sequenced in a study of lymphopenia after photon versus proton radiotherapy. Repertoires were generated with immunoSEQ multiplex PCR, while TCRdb's copy carries only in-frame clones and drops some. The data hold about 39,000 clones, with about 94% observed a single time. The sample was peripheral blood, taken from a patient treated with photon-based radiotherapy. These receptors all stem from a man between 60 and 75 years old with cholangiocarcinoma. Each CDR3 is given with its conserved first and last residue. A D gene is named only where the DNA matches it firmly. Not all rows give a size; the values are once, few, many and, for expanded clones, a class.

v_gene	j_gene	d_gene	abundance	CDR3nt	CDR3aa
TRBV5-1	TRBJ2-5	.	.	TGCGCCAGCAGCTTACCGGGACGGGAAGAGACCCAGTACTTC	CASSLPGREETQYF
TRBV6-6	TRBJ1-5	.	.	TGTGCCAGCAGTCCCCCCGCCAATCAGCCCCAGCATTTT	CASSPPANQPQHF
TRBV9	TRBJ1-2	.	once	TGTGCCAGCAGCCCCCAAACAGGGAACTATGGCTACACCTTC	CASSPQTGNYGYTF
TRBV19	TRBJ2-6	.	.	TGTGCCAGTAGCCGCTCAGGGAGCTCTGGGGCCAACGTCCTGACTTTC	CASSRSGSSGANVLTF
TRBV14	TRBJ2-5	.	.	TGTGCCAGCAGCCAAGGCTCGTTTAGGGGGCAGTACTTC	CASSQGSFRGQYF
TRBV19	TRBJ2-7	.	once	TGTGCCAGTGCTGACAGCTCCTACGAGCAGTACTTC	CASADSSYEQYF
TRBV4-2	TRBJ2-2	.	.	TGTGCCAGCAGCCAAGATCGAGCTACGCCGGGCACCGGGGAGCTGTTTTTT	CASSQDRATPGTGELFF
TRBV7-9	TRBJ2-7	.	.	TGTGCCAGCAGCTTAAATGCCTACGAGCAGTACTTC	CASSLNAYEQYF
TRBV29-1	TRBJ2-7	.	.	TGCAGCGCTGCATCGACAGCCCAGATGGGGGTCGAGCAGTACTTC	CSAASTAQMGVEQYF
TRBV7-9	TRBJ2-7	TRBD1	.	TGTGCCAGCAGCTTATCTCCCGGGACAGGGTACGAGCAGTACTTC	CASSLSPGTGYEQYF
TRBV19	TRBJ2-3	.	.	TGTGCCAGTAGTACTCTCGTGAGCACAGATACGCAGTATTTT	CASSTLVSTDTQYF
TRBV7-9	TRBJ1-2	.	.	TGTGCCAGCAGCTCTGCGAGGGGCAGGGAGTCGGGCTACACCTTC	CASSSARGRESGYTF
TRBV11-2	TRBJ2-5	.	.	TGTGCCAGCAGCTCGACTCATGGGACCCAGTACTTC	CASSSTHGTQYF
TRBV5-6	TRBJ1-5	.	.	TGTGCCAGCAGCCCAGGAAGGTATCAGCCCCAGCATTTT	CASSPGRYQPQHF
TRBV6-5	TRBJ2-5	.	.	TGTGCCAGCAGTTACTCGGGGCCAGGAGAGACCCAGTACTTC	CASSYSGPGETQYF
TRBV7-2	TRBJ2-7	TRBD1	.	TGTGCCTCGGGACAGAACCGCTACGAGCAGTACTTC	CASGQNRYEQYF
TRBV5-1	TRBJ1-1	.	.	TGCGCCAGCAGCTTTGGCAGACGCACTGAAGCTTTCTTT	CASSFGRRTEAFF
TRBV5-1	TRBJ1-1	.	.	TGCGCCAGCAGCATAGGACAGAACACTGAAGCTTTCTTT	CASSIGQNTEAFF
TRBV5-1	TRBJ2-1	TRBD2	.	TGCGCCAGCAGCTATAGCGGGACCGCCAATGAGCAGTTCTTC	CASSYSGTANEQFF
TRBV5-8	TRBJ2-5	.	.	TGTGCCAGCAGCCCAATACTAGGCCAAGAGACCCAGTACTTC	CASSPILGQETQYF
TRBV28	TRBJ2-7	TRBD2	.	TGTGCCAGCAGTTTTGGACTAGCGGGAGGCTACGAGCAGTACTTC	CASSFGLAGGYEQYF
TRBV14	TRBJ1-2	.	medium-sized	TGTGCCAGCAGCCAATGGGGGCTACAGCGAGGGTATGGCTACACCTTC	CASSQWGLQRGYGYTF
TRBV11-2	TRBJ2-5	.	.	TGTGCCAGCAGCCCTCGTAGGGGGGAGACCCAGTACTTC	CASSPRRGETQYF
TRBV10-3	TRBJ1-4	.	.	TGTGCCAGAGCGAGTCTAGGAGGGTCGGGTGAAAAACTGTTTTTT	CARASLGGSGEKLFF
TRBV6-5	TRBJ1-1	.	.	TGTGCCAGCAGTTCAGGGGAAGTATGGAACACTGAAGCTTTCTTT	CASSSGEVWNTEAFF
TRBV5-1	TRBJ2-5	TRBD2	.	TGCGCCAGCCAAGAACTAGCGGAACAAGAGACCCAGTACTTC	CASQELAEQETQYF
TRBV7-8	TRBJ2-2	.	.	TGTGCCAGCAGCCTTCTCAGGGGCACCGGGGAGCTGTTTTTT	CASSLLRGTGELFF
TRBV14	TRBJ2-1	.	.	TGTGCCAGCAGCCAAGAACTCGACAATGAGCAGTTCTTC	CASSQELDNEQFF
TRBV15	TRBJ2-5	.	.	TGTGCCACCAGCAGTGATAGCAGAGAGACCCAGTACTTC	CATSSDSRETQYF
TRBV7-2	TRBJ1-1	.	.	TGTGCCAGCAGCTCTGGCCCCATTTCGGACACTGAAGCTTTCTTT	CASSSGPISDTEAFF
TRBV7-2	TRBJ2-7	TRBD1	.	TGTGCCAGCAGGACAAATCCAGGGGGTTCCTACGAGCAGTACTTC	CASRTNPGGSYEQYF
TRBV7-2	TRBJ1-5	.	.	TGTGCCAGCAGCTTTGACGAGGGAGATGGCAATCAGCCCCAGCATTTT	CASSFDEGDGNQPQHF
TRBV19	TRBJ1-5	.	.	TGTGCCAGTAGTACCCAGGGACCCCCTCAGCCCCAGCATTTT	CASSTQGPPQPQHF
TRBV6-1	TRBJ2-2	.	.	TGTGCCAGCAGTATATCTCGGGCCGGGGAGCTGTTTTTT	CASSISRAGELFF
TRBV5-6	TRBJ2-6	.	.	TGTGCCAGCAGCTTGGTGGGGCGCAGGGATGGGGCCAACGTCCTGACTTTC	CASSLVGRRDGANVLTF
TRBV11-3	TRBJ2-2	TRBD1	.	TGTGCCAGCAGCTTAGTAAGGGGGCGTACCGGGGAGCTGTTTTTT	CASSLVRGRTGELFF
TRBV11-2	TRBJ2-5	TRBD1	once	TGTGCCAGCAGCTCGACAGGGGGAATCTCTGAAGAGACCCAGTACTTC	CASSSTGGISEETQYF
TRBV6-6	TRBJ2-2	.	.	TGTGCCAGCTACGGGGACACCGGGGAGCTGTTTTTT	CASYGDTGELFF
TRBV2	TRBJ1-4	.	.	TGTGCCAGCATGGCAGATCCCGGGGAAAAACTGTTTTTT	CASMADPGEKLFF
TRBV27	TRBJ1-6	TRBD1	few	TGTGCCAGCACTCCACGCGGGACAGGGTATTCACCCCTCCACTTT	CASTPRGTGYSPLHF
TRBV6-5	TRBJ2-3	TRBD2	.	TGTGCCAGCACAACCGGGGGGGCCGATACGCAGTATTTT	CASTTGGADTQYF
TRBV6-1	TRBJ2-1	.	.	TGTGCCAGCAGTAATAGATACAATGAGCAGTTCTTC	CASSNRYNEQFF
TRBV28	TRBJ2-3	.	.	TGTGCCAGCACCCCGGTATCGGGTACAGATACGCAGTATTTT	CASTPVSGTDTQYF
TRBV5-1	TRBJ2-1	.	.	TGCGCCAGCAGCATAGAGCAGAGGGAGCAGTTCTTC	CASSIEQREQFF
TRBV11-3	TRBJ2-1	.	few	TGTGCCAGCAGCTTAGCAGGGAGCAGTGAGCAGTTCTTC	CASSLAGSSEQFF
TRBV7-9	TRBJ2-1	TRBD1	.	TGTGCCAGCAGCCTAGGGGACAGGGGCTACAATGAGCAGTTCTTC	CASSLGDRGYNEQFF
TRBV5-1	TRBJ1-6	TRBD1	few	TGCGCCAGCAGCTTGGGGGACAGGGGGAGTTCACCCCTCCACTTT	CASSLGDRGSSPLHF
TRBV19	TRBJ2-2	.	.	TGTGCCAGTAGTTACGCGATGAACACCGGGGAGCTGTTTTTT	CASSYAMNTGELFF
TRBV19	TRBJ2-1	TRBD2	once	TGTGCCAGTAGTATCGTGGGAGGGGACGCCTACAATGAGCAGTTCTTC	CASSIVGGDAYNEQFF
TRBV18	TRBJ1-6	TRBD1	.	TGTGCCAGCTCACCGGGACAGGAATCACCCCTCCACTTT	CASSPGQESPLHF